The clone carrying this T cell receptor beta chain was picked up one time. Original analysis: How many nucleated cells were present was estimated from reference gene primer amplification. Clones were read by immunoSEQ multiplex PCR, and TCRdb kept only the in-frame ones, dropping some. That table is the source of V, J and clone size, and D and trimming were worked out from the DNA. The data show 390,000 or so clones, approximately 90% seen once. Trimming cost V 0 bases and J 3 bases, with 5 bases left between them. CDR1 and CDR2 from the germline V gene are SEHNR and FQNEAQ (reference sequence). This CDR3 contains 13 residues. The data belong to a study of blood T cell repertoires in COVID-19.

Specimen: peripheral blood. The gene calls are TRBV7-9 and TRBJ2-5; possibly TRBD2 for D (5 bases). The clonotype was recovered from a woman under 40 with active or convalescent COVID-19. CDR3 sequence (DNA): TGTGCCAGCAGCTTAGCCGGGAAAGAGACCCAGTACTTC. Its protein is CASSLAGKETQYF. Supplemented by reference TRBV7-9 and TRBJ2-5, the full variable domain reads DTGVSQNPRHKITKRGQNVTFRCDPISEHNRLYWYRQTLGQGPEFLTYFQNEAQLEKSRLLSDRFSAERPKGSFSTLEIQRTEQGDSAMYLCASSLAGKETQYFGPGTRLLVL.